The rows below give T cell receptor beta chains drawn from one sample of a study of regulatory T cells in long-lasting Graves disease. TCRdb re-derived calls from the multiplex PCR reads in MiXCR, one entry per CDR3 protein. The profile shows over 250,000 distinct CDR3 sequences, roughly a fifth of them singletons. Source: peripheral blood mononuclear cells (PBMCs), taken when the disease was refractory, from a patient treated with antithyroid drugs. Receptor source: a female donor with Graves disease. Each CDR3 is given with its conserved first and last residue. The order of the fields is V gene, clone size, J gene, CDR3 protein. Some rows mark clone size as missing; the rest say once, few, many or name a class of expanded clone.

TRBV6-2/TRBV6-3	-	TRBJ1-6	CASSYSAGSSNSPLHF
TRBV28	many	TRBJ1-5	CASSSTGSHSNQPQHF
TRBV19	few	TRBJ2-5	CASRTSGSVETQYF
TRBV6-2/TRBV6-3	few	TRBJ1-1	CASMRGSTEAFF
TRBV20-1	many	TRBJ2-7	CSARQGVGSYEQYF
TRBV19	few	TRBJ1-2	CASQGSVGYGYTF
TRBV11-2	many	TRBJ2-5	CASSFGAYQETQYF
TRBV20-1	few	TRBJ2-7	CSARGDTPYEQYF
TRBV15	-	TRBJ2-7	CATSRGLGYEQYF
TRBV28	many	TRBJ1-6	CASSGQTGDNSPLHF
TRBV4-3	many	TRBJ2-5	CASSPSLERQTQYF
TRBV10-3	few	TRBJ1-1	CAISPRSTEAFF
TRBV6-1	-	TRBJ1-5	CASKRNGAYQPQHF
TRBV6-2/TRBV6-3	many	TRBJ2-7	CASSYSRQAGTREQYF
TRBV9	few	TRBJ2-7	CASSAHLGSQYEQYF
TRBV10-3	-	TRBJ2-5	CAISGGVVGTIQQTQYF
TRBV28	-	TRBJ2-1	CTSSLWLTSGLGYNEQFF
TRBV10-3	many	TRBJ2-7	CAISGTDYYEQYF
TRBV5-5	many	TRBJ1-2	CASSLARGDNYGYTF
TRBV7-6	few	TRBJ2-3	CASSFLAGEDTQYF
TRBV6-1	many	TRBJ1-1	CASSGTSGIRRGFF
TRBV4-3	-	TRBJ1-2	CASSQDSGTGVGYTF
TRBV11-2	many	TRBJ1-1	CASSLRGGSTEAFF
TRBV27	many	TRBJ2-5	CASSLQGKIYQETQYF
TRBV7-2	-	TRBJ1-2	CASYKTTGNYGYTF
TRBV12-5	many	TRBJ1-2	CASGQGGTGYGYTF
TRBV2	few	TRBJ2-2	CASSDRGNTGEPFF
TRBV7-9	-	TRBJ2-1	CASSATSGSEREQFF
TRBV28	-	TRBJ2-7	CASTGTKHEQYF